This T cell receptor (beta chain) derives from a study of cytomegalovirus exposure and HLA in healthy donors. Across the study: Caucasian-associated ancestry cluster membership applied to 75% to 85% of 398 genotyped donors.

PCR primers comprised 60 Vbeta and 13 Jbeta primers. Sequencing used immunoSEQ multiplex PCR; TCRdb keeps in-frame clones, though not all of them. The data hold around 180,000 clones, with 75% to 85% observed a single time. Germline lookup yields CDR1 MGHRA and CDR2 YSYEKL. Trimming cost V 0 bases and J 4 bases, with 10 bases left between them. This CDR3 has 16 amino acids. This chain links TRBV4-1 with TRBJ2-6, with D unresolved. The receptor's source is a young woman in good health and CMV-seropositive. Sequenced material: PBMCs. CDR3 DNA: TGCGCCAGCAGCCAAGATCGCAGGCTCGGGGCCAACGTCCTGACTTTC. Its translation: CASSQDRRLGANVLTF.